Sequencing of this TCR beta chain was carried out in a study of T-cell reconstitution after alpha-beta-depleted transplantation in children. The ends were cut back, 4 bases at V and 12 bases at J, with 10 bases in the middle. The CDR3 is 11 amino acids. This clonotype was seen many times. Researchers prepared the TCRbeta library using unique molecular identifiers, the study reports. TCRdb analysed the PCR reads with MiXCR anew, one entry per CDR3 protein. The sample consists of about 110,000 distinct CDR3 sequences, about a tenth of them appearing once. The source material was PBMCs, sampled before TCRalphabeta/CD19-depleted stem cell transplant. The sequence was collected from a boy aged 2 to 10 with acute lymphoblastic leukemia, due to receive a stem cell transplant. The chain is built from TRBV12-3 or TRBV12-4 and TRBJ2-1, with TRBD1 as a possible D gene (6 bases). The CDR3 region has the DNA TGTGCCAGCAGTTCAGGGGCCCGGCAGTTCTTC. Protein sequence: CASSSGARQFF.